The text below deals with one T cell receptor (beta chain). Its target is not known. This table comes from immunoSEQ multiplex PCR, and its TCRdb copy is limited to in-frame clones, with some not included. The sample gives some 95,000 clones, about nine tenths of which show up once; 0.8% to 0.9% is in the top ten. The data originate from a study of OX40 agonist ivuxolimab in advanced cancers. Background on the study: It was permissible to have had prior anti-PD-1, anti-PD-L1 or anti-CTLA-4 therapy, and around 40% had some. Whole-study findings and limits: People who partly responded at 0.1-3.0 mg/kg had some of the least clonal expansion seen.

This CDR3 is built from 14 residues. J gave up 3 bases and V 8 bases, and 5 bases lay outside the gene matches. Germline CDR1 MDHEN, CDR2 SYDVKM. The clonotype comes from an adult with an advanced solid tumor such as melanoma, head and neck, liver or kidney cancer. Sequences were derived from CD4+ or CD8+ T cells sorted from blood, sampled in a trial of the OX40 agonist ivuxolimab. The chain is built from TRBV28 and TRBJ2-1, with 9 bases lining up with TRBD2. CDR3 residues: CASGGRALYNEQFF. In nucleotides, the CDR3 is TGTGCCAGCGGCGGGAGGGCCCTCTACAATGAGCAGTTCTTC.